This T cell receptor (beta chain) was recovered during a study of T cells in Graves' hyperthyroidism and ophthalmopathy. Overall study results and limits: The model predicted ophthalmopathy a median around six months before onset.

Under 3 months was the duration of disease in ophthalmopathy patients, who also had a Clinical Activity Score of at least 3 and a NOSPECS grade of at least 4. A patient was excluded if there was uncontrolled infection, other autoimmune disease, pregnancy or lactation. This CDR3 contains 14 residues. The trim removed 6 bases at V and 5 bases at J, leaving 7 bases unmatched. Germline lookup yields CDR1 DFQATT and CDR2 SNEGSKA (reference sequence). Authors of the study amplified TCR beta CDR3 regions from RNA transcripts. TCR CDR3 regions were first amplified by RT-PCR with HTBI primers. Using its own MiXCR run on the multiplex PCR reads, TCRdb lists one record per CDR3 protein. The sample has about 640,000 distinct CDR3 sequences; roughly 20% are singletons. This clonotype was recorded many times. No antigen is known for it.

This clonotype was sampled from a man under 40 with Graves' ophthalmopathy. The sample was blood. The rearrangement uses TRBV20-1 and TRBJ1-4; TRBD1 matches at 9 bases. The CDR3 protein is CSAHPGQGNEKLFF. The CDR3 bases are TGCAGTGCGCATCCGGGACAGGGAAATGAAAAACTGTTTTTT.